The next 3 T cell receptor beta chains were all read from a single sample in a study of cytomegalovirus exposure and HLA in healthy donors. Researchers ran the PCR with 60 Vbeta and 13 Jbeta primers. Profiled with immunoSEQ multiplex PCR; TCRdb holds only in-frame clones, not every one. The table lists about 57,000 clones, 83% of them singletons, with around 4% in the top ten. The sequencing input was PBMCs. Source of these receptors: a man aged 30 to 45 in good health and CMV-seronegative.

The chain couples TRBV5-6 to TRBJ2-7; 7 bases map to TRBD1. Losses at the gene ends were 0 bases for V and 0 bases for J; bases not matched to a gene: 6. Germline assignment: CDR1 SGHDT and CDR2 YYEEEE. The CDR3 is made up of 16 amino acids. CDR3 sequence: CASSLGSGQSSYEQYF. The CDR3 bases are TGTGCCAGCAGCTTGGGGTCGGGACAGTCCTCCTACGAGCAGTACTTC.

CDR3 amino acids: CASSISGGNYNEQFF. CDR3 nucleotides: TGTGCCAGTAGTATTAGCGGGGGTAACTACAATGAGCAGTTCTTC. V usage is TRBV19 and J usage is TRBJ2-1; 9 bases line up with TRBD2. The J segment lost 3 bases and the V segment lost 3 bases, leaving 3 bases of the junction unmatched. The V gene's germline CDR1 is LNHDA and CDR2 SQIVND (reference sequence). The length of the CDR3 is 15 residues.

The chain recombines TRBV7-9 with TRBJ2-3; D might be TRBD2 (5 bases). V lost 3 bases, J lost 4 bases, and 8 bases lay in between. The CDR3 runs to 13 residues. The germline V gene encodes CDR1 SEHNR and CDR2 FQNEAQ (reference sequence). Written as DNA, the CDR3 is TGTGCCAGCAGCTTCGGGATCGCAGATACGCAGTATTTT. Its protein is CASSFGIADTQYF. The entire variable domain, with the rest obtained from reference TRBV7-9 and TRBJ2-3, is as follows: DTGVSQNPRHKITKRGQNVTFRCDPISEHNRLYWYRQTLGQGPEFLTYFQNEAQLEKSRLLSDRFSAERPKGSFSTLEIQRTEQGDSAMYLCASSFGIADTQYFGPGTRLTVL.